The 8 T cell receptor beta chains below come from one sample, sequenced in a study of T cell responses to AZD1222 COVID-19 vaccine. Data came from immunoSEQ multiplex PCR; TCRdb stores just in-frame clones and leaves some out. The table lists about 40,000 clones, approximately 85% of them singletons. The source was peripheral blood, collected 28 days after the second dose of the MenACWY control vaccine. Receptors originate from an adult who received the MenACWY meningococcal vaccine as a control.

This CDR3 is CASSQRSGRASTDTQYF. CDR3 nucleotides: TGTGCCAGCAGCCAACGGTCCGGGAGGGCCAGCACAGATACGCAGTATTTT. The chain has TRBV3-1 (or the pseudogene TRBV3-2) and TRBJ2-3; 8 positions match TRBD2. There are 17 residues in the CDR3. Germline V gene lookup returns CDR1 LGHDT and CDR2 YNNKEL (reference sequence). V lost 2 bases, J lost 0 bases, and 7 bases stayed unmatched.

The chain uses TRBV6-5 and TRBJ1-2; 8 bases line up with TRBD1. Germline V gene data show CDR1 as MNHEY and CDR2 as SVGAGI. There are 14 residues in the CDR3. V trimming: 6 bases; J trimming: 1 base; junction bases outside the gene matches: 4. CDR3 in DNA: TGTGCCAGCAGGATGGACAGGGTTAACTATGGCTACACCTTC. Amino acid sequence: CASRMDRVNYGYTF.

The rearrangement uses TRBV5-4 and TRBJ2-1, with D tentatively TRBD1 or TRBD2 (6 bases each). Germline V gene data show CDR1 as SGHNT and CDR2 as YYREEE (reference sequence). V shed 5 bases and J shed 7 bases, with 19 bases lying between them. CDR3 length: 15 amino acids. CDR3 sequence reads: CASSPIRGAGNEQFF. In nucleotides, the CDR3 is TGTGCCAGCAGTCCCATCAGGGGCGCGGGGAATGAGCAGTTCTTC.

The chain links TRBV25-1 to TRBJ2-1; D perhaps matches TRBD1 (6 bases). The CDR3 length is 14 residues. The germline V gene encodes CDR1 MGHDK and CDR2 SYGVNS. V lost 10 bases and J 9 bases, leaving 22 bases between the germline ends. Here the CDR3 reads CATKGRGGESEQFF. CDR3 nucleotides: TGTGCCACCAAGGGGAGAGGGGGAGAGAGTGAGCAGTTCTTC.

The J gene is TRBJ2-3, the V gene TRBV29-1, with D hard to call. Trimming stripped 4 bases from V and 6 bases from J, with 14 bases between. The CDR3 is 13 residues long. The germline gives CDR1 SQVTM, CDR2 ANQGSEA. The CDR3 spells CSVVVVSDDTQYF. CDR3 bases: TGCAGCGTTGTAGTGGTGAGCGACGATACGCAGTATTTT.

This chain joins TRBV3-1 (or the pseudogene TRBV3-2) and TRBJ2-7; TRBD1 matches 11 bases. V shed 3 bases and J 4 bases; nucleotides not matched to a gene: 2. The CDR3 contains 14 residues. Germline V lookup: CDR1 LGHDT, CDR2 YNNKEL (reference sequence). Here the CDR3 reads CASSQDRGRYEQYF. The DNA of the CDR3 is TGTGCCAGCAGCCAGGACAGGGGGCGTTACGAGCAGTACTTC.

The gene calls are TRBV19 and TRBJ2-1, with D tentatively TRBD2 (5 bases). Germline-derived CDR1 and CDR2 are LNHDA and SQIVND (reference sequence). The CDR3 is made up of 13 amino acids. The ends were cut back, 7 bases at V and 5 bases at J, with 12 bases in the middle. CDR3 sequence reads: CASTPPGNNEQFF. CDR3 DNA sequence: TGTGCCAGTACCCCCCCCGGGAACAATGAGCAGTTCTTC.

This clone was detected once. The CDR3 region is CASSFFRGAGELFF. The CDR3 DNA reads as TGTGCCAGCAGCTTTTTCAGGGGAGCCGGGGAGCTGTTTTTT. This chain joins TRBV13 and TRBJ2-2, with a possible D match to TRBD1 (6 bases). The CDR3 loop spans 14 amino acids. Trimming pared 3 bases from V and 6 bases from J, leaving 11 bases between. Germline V CDR1 and CDR2: PRHDT, FYEKMQ (reference sequence).